These T cell receptor beta chains were read from a single sample in a study of cytomegalovirus exposure and HLA in healthy donors. Measured with immunoSEQ multiplex PCR; TCRdb has only the in-frame clones, and not every one. The sample lists just over 200,000 clones, 79% occurring once. Material: PBMCs. The receptors were gathered from a man between 50 and 59 years old in good health and CMV-seronegative. Each CDR3 is given with its conserved first and last residue. The D gene is left open where the match is weak. Size values are once, few and many counts, or a class for expanded clones, and some rows have none.

abundance	d_gene	v_gene	j_gene	CDR3nt	CDR3aa
-	TRBD1	TRBV6-4	TRBJ1-5	TGTGCCAGCAGTCGGGGACAGGGGAGGGCGGATCAGCCCCAGCATTTT	CASSRGQGRADQPQHF
-	TRBD2	TRBV7-3	TRBJ2-7	TGTGCCAGCAGCTTATCAGCCCGGACTAGCGGACCCTACGAGCAGTACTTC	CASSLSARTSGPYEQYF
-	TRBD1	TRBV2	TRBJ2-7	TGTGCCAGCAGTGAGGCGGGACAGGGGTCCTACGAGCAGTACTTC	CASSEAGQGSYEQYF
-	TRBD1	TRBV10-2	TRBJ1-6	TGCGCCAGCAGTGGGACAGGGAACAATTCACCCCTCCACTTT	CASSGTGNNSPLHF
-	TRBD1	TRBV14	TRBJ1-2	TGTGCCAGCAGCCAAGGGGGGACAGCCTATGGCTACACCTTC	CASSQGGTAYGYTF
-	TRBD1	TRBV6-5	TRBJ1-5	TGTGCCAGCAGTCCCACCGGGACAGCTAATCAGCCCCAGCATTTT	CASSPTGTANQPQHF
-	-	TRBV5-8	TRBJ1-3	TGTGCCAGCAGCTCTACTCGGAACACCATATATTTT	CASSSTRNTIYF
-	-	TRBV28	TRBJ2-1	TGTGCCAGCAGTTCAAGCGGGTCCTACAATGAGCAGTTCTTC	CASSSSGSYNEQFF
-	TRBD2	TRBV7-7	TRBJ2-1	TGTGCTAGCAGCTCCCACCCCGCTCGGACTAGCGGGAGGGGAAATGAGCAGTTCTTC	CASSSHPARTSGRGNEQFF
-	TRBD2	TRBV19	TRBJ2-3	TGTGCCAGCAAACCGACTAGCGGGCGAGATACGCAGTATTTT	CASKPTSGRDTQYF
-	TRBD2	TRBV5-1	TRBJ2-1	TGCGCCAGCAGCTGGGCGGGCGGGAGCAATGAGCAGTTCTTC	CASSWAGGSNEQFF
-	TRBD2	TRBV6-1	TRBJ2-1	TGTGCCAGCAGCGTTGTGACTAGCGGGAGCAATGAGCAGTTCTTC	CASSVVTSGSNEQFF
-	TRBD1	TRBV28	TRBJ2-3	TGTGCCAGCAGCAGGACAGGGTTGGCATCAGATACGCAGTATTTT	CASSRTGLASDTQYF
-	TRBD2	TRBV11-1	TRBJ2-1	TGTGCCAGCAGCTTAGGGGAGGGGGAGCAGTTCTTC	CASSLGEGEQFF
-	TRBD1	TRBV19	TRBJ2-1	TGTGCCAGTAGTTTGACAGGGACCAAGTACAATGAGCAGTTCTTC	CASSLTGTKYNEQFF
-	TRBD2	TRBV7-9	TRBJ2-7	TGTTCCAGCACCGGGCGGGAGACTAACCCCTCCTACGAGCAGTACTTC	CSSTGRETNPSYEQYF
few	-	TRBV10-1	TRBJ2-7	TGCGCCAGCAGTGACGGCAGGGCAGTATCCTACGAGCAGTACTTC	CASSDGRAVSYEQYF
few	-	TRBV5-4	TRBJ1-1	TGTGCCAGCAGCTCGGGAGCGAACACTGAAGCTTTCTTT	CASSSGANTEAFF
-	TRBD2	TRBV5-4	TRBJ2-1	TGTGCCAGCAGCTTGGGCGGCGGGGGCTCCTACAATGAGCAGTTCTTC	CASSLGGGGSYNEQFF
-	TRBD2	TRBV6-1	TRBJ2-5	TGTGCCAGCAGTGTCCTAGGACTAGCGGGAGCCCCCTTGAAGACCCAGTACTTC	CASSVLGLAGAPLKTQYF
-	TRBD2	TRBV28	TRBJ2-7	TGTGCCAGCGTTAGCGGGGGAGCCTACGAGCAGTACTTC	CASVSGGAYEQYF
few	-	TRBV5-6	TRBJ2-5	TGTGCCAGCATTGGTCGAGGGTGGGAGACCCAGTACTTC	CASIGRGWETQYF
-	TRBD1	TRBV19	TRBJ1-1	TGTGCCAGAGACAGGGCTGAAGCTTTCTTT	CARDRAEAFF
-	-	TRBV19	TRBJ1-5	TGTGCCAGTAGCGACAGACCTTATAGCAATCAGCCCCAGCATTTT	CASSDRPYSNQPQHF
-	TRBD1	TRBV2	TRBJ2-7	TGTGCCAGCAGGGCCACTCCAGTACAGGGGAAGCAGTACTTC	CASRATPVQGKQYF
-	-	TRBV5-1	TRBJ2-2	TGCGCCAGCAGCCCCTCAAGGACTTGGAACACCGGGGAGCTGTTTTTT	CASSPSRTWNTGELFF
-	-	TRBV19	TRBJ2-3	TGTGCCAGTAAGACCCGGGAGATCCCCACAGATACGCAGTATTTT	CASKTREIPTDTQYF